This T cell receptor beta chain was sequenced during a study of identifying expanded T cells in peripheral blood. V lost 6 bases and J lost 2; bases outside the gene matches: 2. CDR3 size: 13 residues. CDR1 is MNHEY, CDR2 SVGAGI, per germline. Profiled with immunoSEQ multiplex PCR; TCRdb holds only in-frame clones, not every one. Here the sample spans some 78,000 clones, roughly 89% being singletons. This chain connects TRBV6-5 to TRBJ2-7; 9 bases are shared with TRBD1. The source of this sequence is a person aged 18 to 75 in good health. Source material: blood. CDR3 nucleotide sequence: TGTGCCAGCAGGGGGACAGGGACCTACGAGCAGTACTTC. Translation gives CASRGTGTYEQYF.